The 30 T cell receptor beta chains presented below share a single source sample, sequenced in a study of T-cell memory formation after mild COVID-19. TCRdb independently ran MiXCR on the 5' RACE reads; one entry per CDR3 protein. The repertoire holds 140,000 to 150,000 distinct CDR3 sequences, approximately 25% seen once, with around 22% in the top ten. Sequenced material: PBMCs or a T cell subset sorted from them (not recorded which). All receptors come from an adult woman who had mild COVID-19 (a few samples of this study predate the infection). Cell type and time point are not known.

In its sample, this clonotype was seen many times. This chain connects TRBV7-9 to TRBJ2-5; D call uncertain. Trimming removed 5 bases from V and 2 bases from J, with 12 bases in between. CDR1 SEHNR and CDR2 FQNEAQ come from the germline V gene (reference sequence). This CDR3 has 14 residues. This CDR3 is CASSTPRNQETQYF. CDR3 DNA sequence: TGTGCCAGCAGCACCCCACGGAATCAAGAGACCCAGTACTTC. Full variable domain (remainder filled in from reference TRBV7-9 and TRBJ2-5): DTGVSQNPRHKITKRGQNVTFRCDPISEHNRLYWYRQTLGQGPEFLTYFQNEAQLEKSRLLSDRFSAERPKGSFSTLEIQRTEQGDSAMYLCASSTPRNQETQYFGPGTRLLVL.

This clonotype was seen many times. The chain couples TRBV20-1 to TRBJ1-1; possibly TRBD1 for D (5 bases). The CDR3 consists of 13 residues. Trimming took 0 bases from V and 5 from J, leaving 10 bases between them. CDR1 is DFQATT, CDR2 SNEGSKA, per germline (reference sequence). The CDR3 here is CSAREGERTEAFF. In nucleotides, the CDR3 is TGCAGTGCTAGAGAGGGGGAGAGAACTGAAGCTTTCTTT.

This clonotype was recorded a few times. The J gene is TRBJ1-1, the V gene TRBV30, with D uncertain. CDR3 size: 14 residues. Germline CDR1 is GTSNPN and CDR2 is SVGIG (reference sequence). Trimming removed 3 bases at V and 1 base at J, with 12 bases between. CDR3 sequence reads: CAWRGQSTNTEAFF. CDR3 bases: TGTGCCTGGAGAGGGCAGTCAACGAACACTGAAGCTTTCTTT.

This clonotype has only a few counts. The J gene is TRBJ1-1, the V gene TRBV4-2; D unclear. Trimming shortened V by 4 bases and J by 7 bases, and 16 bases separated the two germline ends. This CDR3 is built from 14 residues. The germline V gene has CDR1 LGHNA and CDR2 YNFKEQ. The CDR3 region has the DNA TGTGCCAGCAGCCCCGTAGGTTCAGGAGATGAAGCTTTCTTT. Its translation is CASSPVGSGDEAFF.

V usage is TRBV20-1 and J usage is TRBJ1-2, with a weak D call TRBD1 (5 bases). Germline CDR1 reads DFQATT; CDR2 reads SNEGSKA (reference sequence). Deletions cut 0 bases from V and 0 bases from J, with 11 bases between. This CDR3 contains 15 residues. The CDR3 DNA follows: TGCAGTGCTAGAGATTTAGGGGCCCCTAACTATGGCTACACCTTC. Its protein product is CSARDLGAPNYGYTF.

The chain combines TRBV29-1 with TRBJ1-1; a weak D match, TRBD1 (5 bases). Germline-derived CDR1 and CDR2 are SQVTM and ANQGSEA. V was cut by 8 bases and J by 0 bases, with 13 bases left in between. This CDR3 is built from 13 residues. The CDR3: CSISDRMNTEAFF. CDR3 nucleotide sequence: TGCAGCATATCAGACAGAATGAACACTGAAGCTTTCTTT.

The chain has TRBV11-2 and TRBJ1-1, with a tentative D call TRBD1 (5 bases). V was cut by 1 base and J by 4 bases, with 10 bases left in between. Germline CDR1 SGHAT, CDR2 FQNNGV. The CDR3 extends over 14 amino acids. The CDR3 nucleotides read TGTGCCAGCAGCTTAGCGGGGCAGCTCACTGAAGCTTTCTTT. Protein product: CASSLAGQLTEAFF.

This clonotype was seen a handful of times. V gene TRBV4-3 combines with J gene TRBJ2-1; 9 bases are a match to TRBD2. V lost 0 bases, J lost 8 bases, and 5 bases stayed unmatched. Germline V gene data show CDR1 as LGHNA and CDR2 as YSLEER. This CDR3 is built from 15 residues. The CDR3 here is CASSQDAGGMDEQFF. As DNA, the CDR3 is TGCGCCAGCAGCCAAGACGCGGGAGGGATGGATGAGCAGTTCTTC.

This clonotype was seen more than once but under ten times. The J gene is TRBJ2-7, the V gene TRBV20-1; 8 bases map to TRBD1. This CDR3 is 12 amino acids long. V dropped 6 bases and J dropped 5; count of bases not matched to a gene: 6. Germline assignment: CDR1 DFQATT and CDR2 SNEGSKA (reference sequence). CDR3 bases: TGCAGTGCAGCACCAGGGGGCCACGAGCAGTACTTC. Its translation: CSAAPGGHEQYF.

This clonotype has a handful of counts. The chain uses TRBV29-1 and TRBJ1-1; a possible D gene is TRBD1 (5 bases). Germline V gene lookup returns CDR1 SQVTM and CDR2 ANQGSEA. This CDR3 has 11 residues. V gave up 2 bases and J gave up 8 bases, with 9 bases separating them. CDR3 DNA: TGCAGCGTTGAAATTCGGGGGGAAGCTTTCTTT. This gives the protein CSVEIRGEAFF.

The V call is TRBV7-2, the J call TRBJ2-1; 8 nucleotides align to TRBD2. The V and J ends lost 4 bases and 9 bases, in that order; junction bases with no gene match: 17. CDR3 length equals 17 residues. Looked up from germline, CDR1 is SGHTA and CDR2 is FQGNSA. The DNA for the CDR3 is TGTGCCAGCAGCTCCGGGCCCTTGGCGGGAGGCTCGGGTGAGCAGTTCTTC. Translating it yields CASSSGPLAGGSGEQFF. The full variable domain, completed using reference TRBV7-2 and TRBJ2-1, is GAGVSQSPSNKVTEKGKDVELRCDPISGHTALYWYRQSLGQGLEFLIYFQGNSAPDKSGLPSDRFSAERTGGSVSTLTIQRTQQEDSAVYLCASSSGPLAGGSGEQFFGPGTRLTVL.

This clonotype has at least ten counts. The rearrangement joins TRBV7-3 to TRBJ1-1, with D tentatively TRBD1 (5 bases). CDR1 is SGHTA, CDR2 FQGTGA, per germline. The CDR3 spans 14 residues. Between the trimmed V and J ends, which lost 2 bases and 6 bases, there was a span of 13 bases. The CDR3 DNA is TGTGCCAGCAGCTTAGGGCAGGGAGGCGCTGAAGCTTTCTTT. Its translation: CASSLGQGGAEAFF.

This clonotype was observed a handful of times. CDR3 in amino acids: CASSVEAIGGPSETQYF. The CDR3 DNA reads TGTGCCAGCAGCGTAGAGGCCATTGGGGGGCCTTCCGAGACCCAGTACTTC. The chain combines TRBV9 with TRBJ2-5; D may correspond to TRBD1 or TRBD2 (6 bases each). The germline CDR1 and CDR2 sequences are SGDLS and YYNGEE. The CDR3 has 17 residues. V lost 0 bases and J lost 5, with 20 bases in between. Based on the CDR3 plus reference TRBV9 and TRBJ2-5, the full variable domain is DSGVTQTPKHLITATGQRVTLRCSPRSGDLSVYWYQQSLDQGLQFLIQYYNGEERAKGNILERFSAQQFPDLHSELNLSSLELGDSALYFCASSVEAIGGPSETQYFGPGTRLLVL.

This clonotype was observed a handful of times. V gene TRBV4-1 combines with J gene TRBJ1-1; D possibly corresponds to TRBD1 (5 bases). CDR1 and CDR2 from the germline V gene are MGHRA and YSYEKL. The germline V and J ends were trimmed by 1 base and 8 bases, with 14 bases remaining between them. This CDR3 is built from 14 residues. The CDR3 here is CASSQAEGPPEAFF. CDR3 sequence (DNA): TGCGCCAGCAGCCAAGCCGAGGGGCCACCGGAAGCTTTCTTT.

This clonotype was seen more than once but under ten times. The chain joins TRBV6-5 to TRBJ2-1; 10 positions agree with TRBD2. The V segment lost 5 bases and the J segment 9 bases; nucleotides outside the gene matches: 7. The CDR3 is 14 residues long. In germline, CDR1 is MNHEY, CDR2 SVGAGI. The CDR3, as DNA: TGTGCCAGCAGTCCCCTAGCGGGGGCAGGTGAGCAGTTCTTC. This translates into CASSPLAGAGEQFF.

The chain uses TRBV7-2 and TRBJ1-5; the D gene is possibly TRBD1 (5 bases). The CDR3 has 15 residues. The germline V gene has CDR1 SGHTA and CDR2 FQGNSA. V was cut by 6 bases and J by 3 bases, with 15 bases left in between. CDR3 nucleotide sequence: TGTGCCAGCAGTTCCGGGCCGGGACTCAATCAGCCCCAGCATTTT. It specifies CASSSGPGLNQPQHF.

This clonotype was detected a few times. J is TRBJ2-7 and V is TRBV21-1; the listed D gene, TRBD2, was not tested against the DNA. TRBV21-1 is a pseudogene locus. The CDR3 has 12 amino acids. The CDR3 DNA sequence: TGTGCCAGCATAGGCCCTTTCTGCGAGCAGTACTTC. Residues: CASIGPFCEQYF.

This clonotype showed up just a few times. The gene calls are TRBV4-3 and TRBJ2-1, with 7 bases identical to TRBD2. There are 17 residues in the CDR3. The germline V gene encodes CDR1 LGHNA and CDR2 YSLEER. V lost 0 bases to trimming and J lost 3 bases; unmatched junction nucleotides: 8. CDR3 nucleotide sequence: TGCGCCAGCAGCCAAGAGGGACTAATAGGGATCTACAATGAGCAGTTCTTC. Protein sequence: CASSQEGLIGIYNEQFF.

CDR3 sequence (DNA): TGTGCCAGCAGTTTATACGGGACGCAGACTGTAGATCAGCCCCAGCATTTT. Amino acids: CASSLYGTQTVDQPQHF. The chain couples TRBV7-2 to TRBJ1-5, with D possibly TRBD1 on 5 matching bases. CDR1 and CDR2 (germline): SGHTA, FQGNSA. CDR3 length equals 17 residues. Trimming stripped 6 bases from V and 5 bases from J, with 23 bases between. The whole variable domain, remainder taken from reference TRBV7-2 and TRBJ1-5, is GAGVSQSPSNKVTEKGKDVELRCDPISGHTALYWYRQSLGQGLEFLIYFQGNSAPDKSGLPSDRFSAERTGGSVSTLTIQRTQQEDSAVYLCASSLYGTQTVDQPQHFGDGTRLSIL.

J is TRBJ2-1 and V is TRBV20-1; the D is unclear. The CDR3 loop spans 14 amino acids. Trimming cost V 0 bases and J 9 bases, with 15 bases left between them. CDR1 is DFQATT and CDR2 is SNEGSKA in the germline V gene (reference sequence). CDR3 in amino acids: CSAREYRSGREQFF. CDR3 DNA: TGCAGTGCTAGAGAGTACCGTAGTGGGCGTGAGCAGTTCTTC.

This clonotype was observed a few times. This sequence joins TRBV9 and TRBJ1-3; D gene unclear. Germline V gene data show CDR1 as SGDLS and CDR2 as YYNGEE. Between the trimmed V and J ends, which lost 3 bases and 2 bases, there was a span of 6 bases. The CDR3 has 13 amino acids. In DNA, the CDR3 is TGTGCCAGCAGCGCATATCCTGGAAACACCATATATTTT. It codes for CASSAYPGNTIYF.

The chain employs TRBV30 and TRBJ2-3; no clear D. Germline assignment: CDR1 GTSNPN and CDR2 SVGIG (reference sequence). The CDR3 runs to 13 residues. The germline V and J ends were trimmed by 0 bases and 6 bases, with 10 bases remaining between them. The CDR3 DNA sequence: TGTGCCTGGAGTGTATTCTCGACCGATACGCAGTATTTT. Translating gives CAWSVFSTDTQYF.

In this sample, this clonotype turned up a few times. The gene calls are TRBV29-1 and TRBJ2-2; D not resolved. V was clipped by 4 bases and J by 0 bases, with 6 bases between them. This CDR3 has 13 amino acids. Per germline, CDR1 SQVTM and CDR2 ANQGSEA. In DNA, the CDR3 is TGCAGCGTTGGTAGCACGAACACCGGGGAGCTGTTTTTT. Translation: CSVGSTNTGELFF.

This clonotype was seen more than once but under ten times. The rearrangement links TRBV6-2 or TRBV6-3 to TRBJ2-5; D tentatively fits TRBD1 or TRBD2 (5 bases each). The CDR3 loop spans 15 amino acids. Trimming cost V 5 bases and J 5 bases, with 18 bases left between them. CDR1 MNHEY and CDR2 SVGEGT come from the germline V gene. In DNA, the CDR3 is TGTGCCAGCAGTAGGAGCCAGGGAGCCTGGGAGACCCAGTACTTC. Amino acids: CASSRSQGAWETQYF.

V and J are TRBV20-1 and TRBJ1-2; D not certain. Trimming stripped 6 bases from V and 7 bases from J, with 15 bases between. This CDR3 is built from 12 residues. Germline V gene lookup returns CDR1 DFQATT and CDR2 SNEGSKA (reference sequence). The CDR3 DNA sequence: TGCAGTGCCCCCCCGACGTGGGGTGGCTACACCTTC. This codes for CSAPPTWGGYTF.

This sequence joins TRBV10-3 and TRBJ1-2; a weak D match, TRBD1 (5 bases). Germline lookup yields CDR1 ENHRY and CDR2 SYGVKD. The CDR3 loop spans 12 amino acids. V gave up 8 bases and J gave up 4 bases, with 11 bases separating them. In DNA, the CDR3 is TGTGCCATCTGGGGCGGATTCTATGGCTACACCTTC. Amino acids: CAIWGGFYGYTF.

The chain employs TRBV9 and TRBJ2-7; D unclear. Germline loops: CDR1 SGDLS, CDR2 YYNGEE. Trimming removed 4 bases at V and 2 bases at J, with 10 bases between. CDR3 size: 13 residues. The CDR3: CASSPSPAYEQYF. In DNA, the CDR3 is TGTGCCAGCAGCCCCTCCCCGGCCTACGAGCAGTACTTC.

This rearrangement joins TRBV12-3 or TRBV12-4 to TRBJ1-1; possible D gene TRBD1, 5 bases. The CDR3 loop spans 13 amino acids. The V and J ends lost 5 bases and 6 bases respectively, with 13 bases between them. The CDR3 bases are TGTGCCAGCAGTCCGGGACCGGGACCTGAAGCTTTCTTT. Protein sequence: CASSPGPGPEAFF.

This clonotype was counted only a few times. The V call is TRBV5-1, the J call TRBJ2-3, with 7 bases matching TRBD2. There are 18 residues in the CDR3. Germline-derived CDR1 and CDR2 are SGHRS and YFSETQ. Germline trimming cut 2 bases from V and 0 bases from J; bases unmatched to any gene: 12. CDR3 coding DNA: TGCGCCAGCAGCTTCGTCCCCCAGGCGGGAGCAAGCACAGATACGCAGTATTTT. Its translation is CASSFVPQAGASTDTQYF.

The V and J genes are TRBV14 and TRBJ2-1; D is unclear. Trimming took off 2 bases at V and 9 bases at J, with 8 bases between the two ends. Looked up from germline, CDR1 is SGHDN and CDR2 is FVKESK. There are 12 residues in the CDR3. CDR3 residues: CASSQPPGEQFF. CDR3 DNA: TGTGCCAGCAGCCAACCTCCCGGTGAGCAGTTCTTC.